A single sample gave rise to the 26 T cell receptor beta chains below, sequenced in a study of regulatory T cells in long-lasting Graves disease. The time point: newly diagnosed GD, antithyroid drugs for less than 3 months. There was RNA extracted from PBMCs, and the TCR library was made from it. Both iRepertoire HTBI primers and Arm-PCR of CDR3 regions were used to build the TCR beta libraries. MiXCR, applied by TCRdb to the multiplex PCR reads, yields one record per CDR3 protein. This table holds about 220,000 distinct CDR3 sequences, roughly 19% found once. These data were also filed under a second study, of T cells in Graves' hyperthyroidism and ophthalmopathy.

The sequencing here drew on peripheral blood mononuclear cells (PBMCs), taken at new diagnosis, from a patient treated with antithyroid drugs. The receptors were sampled from a woman aged 25 to 39 with Graves disease.

This clonotype was found many times. This chain links TRBV28 with TRBJ2-1; tentatively, D is TRBD2 (5 bases). This CDR3 comprises 13 residues. The V and J ends lost 6 bases and 2 bases respectively, with 8 bases between them. Germline V gives CDR1 MDHEN, CDR2 SYDVKM. CDR3: CASRAVTYNEQFF. CDR3 nucleotides: TGTGCCAGCAGAGCGGTAACCTACAATGAGCAGTTCTTC. The complete variable domain, with remaining parts taken from reference TRBV28 and TRBJ2-1, reads DVKVTQSSRYLVKRTGEKVFLECVQDMDHENMFWYRQDPGLGLRLIYFSYDVKMKEKGDIPEGYSVSREKKERFSLILESASTNQTSMYLCASRAVTYNEQFFGPGTRLTVL.

The V and J genes are TRBV5-6 and TRBJ1-2; D possibly corresponds to TRBD1 (5 bases). The CDR3 covers 16 residues. V lost 2 bases and J 4 bases, leaving 18 bases between the germline ends. Germline-derived CDR1 and CDR2 are SGHDT and YYEEEE. The CDR3 nucleotides are TGTGCCAGCAGCTTTATGGGGACCGCCTTTGGCTATGGCTACACCTTC. It yields the protein CASSFMGTAFGYGYTF.

With regard to this clonotype: This clone may be a read error of a much larger clone one base away. The conserved final phenylalanine or tryptophan is absent from the CDR3, which likely points to a read error. V gene TRBV19 combines with J gene TRBJ1-5, with no clear D. This CDR3 is built from 15 residues. V dropped 4 bases and J dropped 1 base, with 11 bases sitting between them. Germline lookup yields CDR1 LNHDA and CDR2 SQIVND (reference sequence). CDR3 nucleotides: TGTGCCAGTAGTAGCCGGACGGACAGCAATCAGCCCCAGCATTCT. It encodes CASSSRTDSNQPQHS.

This clonotype has at least ten counts. The genes are TRBV20-1 and TRBJ1-1, with D perhaps matching TRBD1 (5 bases). This CDR3 is 13 amino acids long. V lost 5 bases to trimming and J lost 0 bases, with 10 bases between them. Germline assignment: CDR1 DFQATT and CDR2 SNEGSKA (reference sequence). As DNA, the CDR3 is TGCAGTGCTGCCTGGGGGATGAACACTGAAGCTTTCTTT. It codes for CSAAWGMNTEAFF.

There are many counts of this clonotype. The chain joins TRBV20-1 to TRBJ2-2; D gene uncertain. The CDR3 spans 15 residues. CDR1 is DFQATT and CDR2 is SNEGSKA in the germline V gene (reference sequence). Trimming shortened V by 1 base and J by 1 base, and 10 bases separated the two germline ends. The DNA for the CDR3 is TGCAGTGCTAGAGTCGGAGCAGGGAACACCGGGGAGCTGTTTTTT. As protein: CSARVGAGNTGELFF.

This clonotype was recorded many times. V usage is TRBV30 and J usage is TRBJ2-2; no clear D. The CDR3 runs to 14 residues. The V end was cut by 4 bases, the J end by 0 bases, with 9 bases between. CDR1 is GTSNPN and CDR2 is SVGIG in the germline V gene (reference sequence). The CDR3 nucleotides read TGTGCCTGGAACGGCAGGCCGAACACCGGGGAGCTGTTTTTT. It codes for CAWNGRPNTGELFF.

This clonotype was detected once. V usage is TRBV3-1 and J usage is TRBJ2-5; D might be TRBD1 (6 bases). There are 13 residues in the CDR3. Germline CDR1 LGHDT, CDR2 YNNKEL (reference sequence). V dropped 5 bases and J dropped 5 bases, with 12 bases sitting between them. CDR3 DNA sequence: TGTGCCAGCAGCTGGACAGTCCGTGAGACCCAGTACTTC. Amino acids: CASSWTVRETQYF.

In its sample, this clonotype was seen many times. V gene TRBV27 combines with J gene TRBJ1-5, with 7 positions matching TRBD1. The CDR3 sequence is 17 residues long. The germline CDR1 and CDR2 sequences are MNHEY and SMNVEV (reference sequence). V lost 3 bases, J lost 3 bases, and 11 bases stayed unmatched. CDR3 amino acids: CASSFGSGGDVNQPQHF. CDR3 coding DNA: TGTGCCAGCAGTTTTGGGTCAGGGGGTGATGTCAATCAGCCCCAGCATTTT.

This clonotype was seen a handful of times. The V and J genes are TRBV6-2 or TRBV6-3 and TRBJ2-5; 10 bases are a match to TRBD2. CDR1 is MNHEY, CDR2 SVGEGT, per germline. The CDR3 is 17 residues long. The CDR3 nucleotides read TGTGCTACCACCCTCCTGGGGGCTAGCGGGAGCGGAGAGACCCAGTACTTC. Encoded protein: CATTLLGASGSGETQYF.

There are many counts of this clonotype. This chain connects TRBV28 to TRBJ1-3; maybe TRBD1 (6 bases). V dropped 3 bases and J dropped 2 bases, with 17 bases sitting between them. Looked up from germline, CDR1 is MDHEN and CDR2 is SYDVKM. The CDR3 length is 17 residues. Written as DNA, the CDR3 is TGTGCCAGCAGTTTGGGCTTGCGGGGGCGAGCTGGAAACACCATATATTTT. Its translation is CASSLGLRGRAGNTIYF.

This clonotype was counted ten times or more. V is TRBV20-1 and J is TRBJ2-1, with D perhaps TRBD2 (6 bases). The CDR3 is 14 residues long. CDR1 is DFQATT, CDR2 SNEGSKA, per germline (reference sequence). V was pared by 5 bases and J by 6 bases, with 17 bases between. The CDR3: CSAWTLAELNEQFF. CDR3 DNA: TGCAGTGCTTGGACCTTAGCGGAGCTCAATGAGCAGTTCTTC.

The chain employs TRBV2 and TRBJ2-6; D may be TRBD1 or TRBD2 (5 bases each). The CDR3 has 13 amino acids. Germline CDR1 SNHLY, CDR2 FYNNEI. Trimming shortened V by 6 bases and J by 4 bases, and 7 bases separated the two germline ends. CDR3 region: CASSWDGANVLTF. In nucleotides, the CDR3 is TGTGCCAGCAGCTGGGACGGGGCCAACGTCCTGACTTTC.

Of note for this clonotype: Without the conserved terminal phenylalanine or tryptophan, this CDR3 likely stems from a read error. This rearrangement joins TRBV2 to TRBJ1-1, with a weak D call TRBD1 (5 bases). Germline V gene data show CDR1 as SNHLY and CDR2 as FYNNEI. The length of the CDR3 is 12 residues. V lost 6 bases to trimming and J lost 1 base, with 6 bases between them. In DNA, the CDR3 is TGTGCCAGCAGCACAGGGAACACTGAAGCTTTCTCT. Its protein is CASSTGNTEAFS.

Worth noting for this clonotype: Given the absence of the conserved phenylalanine or tryptophan at the CDR3 end, a read error is likely. The chain links TRBV5-5 to TRBJ1-2; D uncertain. Per the germline V gene, CDR1 is SGHKS and CDR2 is YYEKEE (reference sequence). This CDR3 spans 13 amino acids. Trimming left V 1 base short and J 8 bases short, with 12 bases between. CDR3 nucleotide sequence: TGTGCCAGCAGCTTGACACTCGGACGGGGCTACACCCTC. Its translation: CASSLTLGRGYTL.

The chain couples TRBV30 to TRBJ2-3; TRBD2 agrees at 11 bases. Germline V gene data show CDR1 as GTSNPN and CDR2 as SVGIG (reference sequence). The V segment lost 4 bases and the J segment 4 bases; nucleotides outside the gene matches: 16. The CDR3 is made up of 18 amino acids. CDR3 in DNA: TGTGCCTGGACCGCACCGGGGCTAGCGGGAGGCGGGGCAGATACGCAGTATTTT. Its translation is CAWTAPGLAGGGADTQYF.

The rearrangement joins TRBV27 to TRBJ1-2; no clear D gene. V was trimmed by 3 bases and J by 2 bases, leaving 10 bases between them. Per the germline V gene, CDR1 is MNHEY and CDR2 is SMNVEV (reference sequence). The CDR3 has 14 residues. CDR3 in DNA: TGTGCCAGCAGTTTTCGTGAAGGGAACTATGGCTACACCTTC. This gives the protein CASSFREGNYGYTF.

This clonotype has at least ten counts. The V call is TRBV15, the J call TRBJ2-3; D remains ambiguous. V lost 3 bases and J 5 bases, leaving 6 bases between the germline ends. Germline CDR1 and CDR2: LNHNV and YYDKDF (reference sequence). This CDR3 is built from 12 residues. CDR3 in DNA: TGTGCCACCAGCAGTCTAGGAGATACGCAGTATTTT. This codes for CATSSLGDTQYF.

This clonotype was picked up many times. The chain is built from TRBV7-9 and TRBJ2-7, with D perhaps matching TRBD2 (5 bases). V lost 5 bases, J lost 6 bases, and 23 bases lay in between. Germline CDR1 and CDR2: SEHNR and FQNEAQ (reference sequence). CDR3 length: 16 amino acids. This chain's CDR3 is CASSPSLRRGPLEQYF. Written as DNA, the CDR3 is TGTGCCAGCAGCCCTTCGCTGAGACGCGGGCCCCTCGAGCAGTACTTC.

At least ten counts were recorded for this clonotype. This chain links TRBV4-2 with TRBJ2-7; the D gene is possibly TRBD2 (6 bases). The germline gives CDR1 LGHNA, CDR2 YNFKEQ. The CDR3 has 15 residues. The ends were cut back, 1 base at V and 0 bases at J, with 10 bases in the middle. This CDR3 reads CASSQAASVSYEQYF. The CDR3 bases are TGTGCCAGCAGCCAAGCCGCTAGCGTCTCCTACGAGCAGTACTTC.

This clonotype was recorded at least ten times. This chain uses TRBV30 with TRBJ1-2; D is unclear. V lost 0 bases and J lost 8, with 10 bases in between. Germline loops: CDR1 GTSNPN, CDR2 SVGIG (reference sequence). The CDR3 loop spans 12 amino acids. Here the CDR3 DNA reads TGTGCCTGGAGTGTAGGAGGGTCCGGCTACACCTTC. Amino acids: CAWSVGGSGYTF.

This clonotype was recorded at least ten times. The chain employs TRBV3-1 and TRBJ2-7, with 8 bases identical to TRBD1. The ends lost 5 bases at V and 1 base at J; junction bases unmatched: 13. The CDR3 runs to 17 residues. Germline CDR1 and CDR2: LGHDT and YNNKEL (reference sequence). CDR3 DNA sequence: TGTGCCAGCAGCGTTACCCCGGGACAGGTGGTATCCTACGAGCAGTACTTC. Its translation: CASSVTPGQVVSYEQYF.

A word on this clonotype: A read error may be the cause here, since a much bigger clone is one base away. The chain is built from TRBV28 and TRBJ1-4; D ambiguous. Trimming pared 11 bases from V and 5 bases from J, leaving 18 bases between. Germline V gene lookup returns CDR1 MDHEN and CDR2 SYDVKM. The CDR3 runs to 14 residues. CDR3 sequence reads: CAGNKRAINEKLFF. The CDR3 region has the DNA TGTGCCGGCAACAAGAGGGCGATAAATGAAAAACTGTTTTTT.

This clonotype was observed at least ten times. This chain connects TRBV20-1 to TRBJ1-3; no reliable D call. Trimming stripped 2 bases from V and 0 bases from J, with 17 bases between. Germline V lookup: CDR1 DFQATT, CDR2 SNEGSKA (reference sequence). The CDR3 consists of 17 residues. The CDR3 loop is CSARSSTVPISGNTIYF. The DNA for the CDR3 is TGCAGTGCTAGATCCAGCACTGTTCCTATCTCTGGAAACACCATATATTTT.

The genes are TRBV15 and TRBJ2-1; 8 bases fit TRBD2. J was trimmed by 2 bases and V by 5 bases; bases with no gene match: 5. The CDR3 length is 15 residues. Germline V CDR1 and CDR2: LNHNV, YYDKDF (reference sequence). Here the CDR3 reads CATSQRERAYNEQFF. The CDR3 nucleotides read TGTGCCACCAGCCAGCGGGAGAGGGCCTACAATGAGCAGTTCTTC.

At least ten counts were recorded for this clonotype. The chain couples TRBV28 to TRBJ2-2, with D possibly being TRBD1 (6 bases). Germline V gene data show CDR1 as MDHEN and CDR2 as SYDVKM. Trimming stripped 3 bases from V and 4 bases from J, with 18 bases between. The CDR3 runs 17 residues. CDR3 residues: CASSFISLTRGTGELFF. Here the CDR3 DNA reads TGTGCCAGCAGTTTTATAAGCCTCACCAGGGGCACCGGGGAGCTGTTTTTT.

This clonotype occurred many times. J is TRBJ1-2 and V is TRBV5-6; D unclear. Germline V CDR1 and CDR2: SGHDT, YYEEEE. Trimming left V 2 bases short and J 1 base short, with 24 bases between. The CDR3 runs 19 residues. CDR3 bases: TGTGCCAGCAGCTTTTGGGGAGGCAGCGTTGTTTCGGATAACTATGGCTACACCTTC. It specifies CASSFWGGSVVSDNYGYTF.